The rows below give T cell receptor beta chains drawn from one sample of a study of blood T cells in healthy people across ages. MiXCR, applied by TCRdb to the 5' RACE reads, yields one record per CDR3 protein. Here the sample spans about 1,500,000 distinct CDR3 sequences, around two fifths being singletons. Sequencing was done on a sample of blood. These receptor sequences come from a woman aged 18-30 years in good health. The CDR3 runs from the conserved cysteine through the conserved F or W. A D gene is named only where the DNA matches it firmly. Clone size, where shown, is once, few, many, or a class for clones that have expanded.

d_call	v_call	j_call	clone_size	cdr3_aa	cdr3_nt
-	TRBV29-1	TRBJ2-2	-	CSEIGELFF	TGCAGCGAAATCGGGGAGCTGTTTTTT
TRBD2	TRBV20-1	TRBJ2-1	-	CSASTSGSTYNEQFF	TGCAGTGCTAGCACTAGCGGGAGCACCTACAATGAGCAGTTCTTC
TRBD2	TRBV6-2/TRBV6-3	TRBJ2-1	-	CASSYGGGAVNEQFF	TGTGCCAGCAGTTACGGCGGGGGGGCGGTCAATGAGCAGTTCTTC
-	TRBV4-1	TRBJ1-5	-	CASSQEGHLTAQHF	TGCGCCAGCAGCCAGGAGGGACACCTTACGGCCCAGCATTTT
TRBD1	TRBV29-1	TRBJ2-6	-	CSVTGTEGANVPTF	TGCAGCGTGACAGGGACCGAGGGGGCCAACGTCCCGACTTTC
TRBD2	TRBV4-1	TRBJ2-7	-	CASSKASGGGYEQYF	TGCGCCAGCAGCAAAGCCAGCGGGGGAGGCTACGAGCAGTACTTC
-	TRBV14	TRBJ1-1	-	CASSQDWAVNTEAFF	TGTGCCAGCAGCCAAGATTGGGCCGTGAACACTGAAGCTTTCTTT
TRBD1	TRBV6-1	TRBJ1-5	-	CASVGQTNQPQHF	TGTGCCTCCGTGGGACAGACTAATCAGCCCCAGCATTTT
TRBD2	TRBV9	TRBJ2-1	few	CASRDTSGGYNEQFF	TGTGCCAGCAGAGATACTAGCGGAGGGTACAATGAGCAGTTCTTC
TRBD2	TRBV7-2	TRBJ2-1	-	CASSWGAGGHNEQFF	TGTGCCAGCAGCTGGGGAGCGGGGGGCCACAATGAGCAGTTCTTC
TRBD2	TRBV20-1	TRBJ2-7	-	CSARDRSGSSYEQYF	TGCAGTGCTAGAGATAGGAGCGGGAGCTCCTACGAGCAGTACTTC
-	TRBV6-6	TRBJ2-1	few	CASSEPPWEVYNEQFF	TGTGCCAGCAGCGAACCCCCTTGGGAGGTATACAATGAGCAGTTCTTC
TRBD1	TRBV9	TRBJ1-1	-	CASSVGRGPGTEAFF	TGTGCCAGCAGCGTGGGCAGGGGGCCGGGAACTGAAGCTTTCTTT
TRBD2	TRBV12-3/TRBV12-4	TRBJ2-5	few	CASSLGLAGEEGGETQYF	TGTGCCAGCAGTTTAGGACTAGCGGGAGAGGAAGGTGGTGAGACCCAGTACTTC
TRBD2	TRBV5-1	TRBJ2-1	-	CASSLLRGRTSGNNEQFF	TGCGCCAGCAGCTTATTGAGAGGTCGGACTAGCGGTAACAATGAGCAGTTCTTC
-	TRBV3-1	TRBJ1-1	-	CASSLSGGGANTEAFF	TGTGCCAGCAGCCTCAGCGGGGGTGGGGCGAACACTGAAGCTTTCTTT
-	TRBV7-2	TRBJ2-7	-	CANLPSRTRWYEQYF	TGTGCCAACCTCCCTTCCCGGACGCGGTGGTACGAGCAGTACTTC
-	TRBV4-1	TRBJ2-3	once	CTSSQGQQGGTDTQYF	TGCACCAGCAGCCAGGGTCAGCAAGGTGGCACAGATACGCAGTATTTT
-	TRBV5-1	TRBJ2-7	few	CASSPPLPHGNSYEQYF	TGCGCCAGCAGCCCGCCCTTGCCCCACGGGAACTCTTACGAGCAGTACTTC
TRBD1	TRBV20-1	TRBJ2-7	-	CSARLLSGQAYEQYF	TGCAGTGCTAGGCTGTTGTCCGGACAGGCCTACGAGCAGTACTTC
-	TRBV20-1	TRBJ2-3	-	CSARRDRDTQYF	TGCAGTGCTAGACGCGATCGCGATACGCAGTATTTT
-	TRBV7-9	TRBJ2-7	-	CASSRLKFSGEANEQYF	TGTGCCAGCAGCCGACTCAAATTTAGCGGCGAGGCTAATGAGCAGTACTTC
TRBD2	TRBV12-3/TRBV12-4	TRBJ2-7	many	CASSLAGTSVNEQYF	TGTGCCAGCAGTTTAGCAGGGACTAGCGTCAACGAGCAGTACTTC
TRBD2	TRBV20-1	TRBJ2-1	few	CSASLGLAGAYDEQFF	TGCAGTGCTTCACTCGGACTAGCGGGAGCCTATGATGAGCAGTTCTTC
-	TRBV20-1	TRBJ1-2	-	CSAPKATNYGYTF	TGCAGTGCCCCAAAGGCGACGAACTATGGCTACACCTTC
TRBD2	TRBV6-1	TRBJ2-5	-	CASKGASGVTQETQYF	TGTGCCAGCAAGGGTGCTAGCGGGGTGACCCAAGAGACCCAGTACTTC
TRBD2	TRBV10-3	TRBJ2-3	-	CAITDGLAGSQADTQYF	TGTGCCATCACCGATGGACTAGCGGGGTCTCAAGCAGATACGCAGTATTTT
TRBD1	TRBV9	TRBJ1-2	-	CASSRQGGDGYTF	TGTGCCAGCAGCCGACAGGGGGGAGATGGCTACACCTTC
TRBD2	TRBV10-3	TRBJ2-3	-	CAISAQGLAGGTDTQYF	TGTGCCATCAGTGCCCAAGGACTAGCGGGGGGCACAGATACGCAGTATTTT
-	TRBV7-9	TRBJ2-5	-	CASSLAYKADASETQYF	TGTGCCAGCAGCTTAGCGTATAAGGCGGATGCATCAGAGACCCAGTACTTC
-	TRBV6-1	TRBJ2-3	-	CASTHMKCFIPYF	TGTGCCAGCACCCACATGAAGTGCTTTATTCCGTATTTT
TRBD2	TRBV9	TRBJ2-1	-	CASSVQGLAGNNEQFF	TGTGCCAGCAGCGTACAGGGCCTAGCGGGGAACAATGAGCAGTTCTTC
TRBD1	TRBV5-1	TRBJ2-1	-	CASSLDLTGPQFF	TGCGCCAGCAGCTTAGACCTGACAGGGCCACAGTTCTTC
-	TRBV2	TRBJ2-7	-	CASSEAWGGHNEQYF	TGTGCCAGCAGTGAAGCATGGGGCGGTCACAATGAGCAGTACTTC
TRBD2	TRBV6-2/TRBV6-3	TRBJ2-1	few	CASSYSTSGAVSYNEQFF	TGTGCCAGCAGTTACTCGACTAGCGGGGCGGTATCCTACAATGAGCAGTTCTTC
TRBD1	TRBV11-2	TRBJ1-4	-	CASSLRDRGGGEKLFF	TGTGCCAGCAGCTTGCGGGACAGGGGAGGAGGTGAAAAACTGTTTTTT
-	TRBV3-1	TRBJ2-1	few	CASSSSSNEQFF	TGTGCCAGCAGTTCTTCCTCCAATGAGCAGTTCTTC
TRBD2	TRBV5-1	TRBJ2-7	-	CACRVVAGAYEQYF	TGCGCCTGCCGGGTGGTAGCGGGAGCCTACGAGCAGTACTTC
TRBD2	TRBV18	TRBJ2-5	few	CASSAWGTSGNQETQYF	TGTGCCAGCTCAGCCTGGGGGACTAGCGGGAACCAAGAGACCCAGTACTTC
-	TRBV5-1	TRBJ2-7	few	CASSLGGPPLAEQYF	TGCGCCAGCAGCTTGGGTGGCCCGCCGCTCGCCGAGCAGTACTTC
-	TRBV20-1	TRBJ2-6	-	CSAAGSGANVLTF	TGCAGTGCCGCGGGCTCTGGGGCCAACGTCCTGACTTTC
TRBD1	TRBV20-1	TRBJ2-7	-	CSARGTGQSSYEQYF	TGCAGTGCTAGAGGAACGGGACAGAGCTCCTACGAGCAGTACTTC
TRBD2	TRBV18	TRBJ2-1	-	CASSPLLAAYNEQFF	TGTGCCAGCTCACCATTACTAGCGGCCTACAATGAGCAGTTCTTC
TRBD2	TRBV27	TRBJ2-7	few	CASSPHHLAGSSYNEQYF	TGTGCCAGCAGTCCGCACCACCTAGCGGGGAGCTCCTACAATGAGCAGTACTTC
-	TRBV3-1	TRBJ1-2	-	CASSQAAGESGGYTF	TGTGCCAGCAGCCAAGCGGCAGGGGAGTCGGGGGGCTACACCTTC
-	TRBV20-1	TRBJ2-3	few	CSARDSAGDTQYF	TGCAGTGCTAGAGACAGCGCTGGAGATACGCAGTATTTT
-	TRBV15	TRBJ2-1	-	CATSRGALLVRHNEQFF	TGTGCCACCAGCAGAGGTGCACTCCTGGTCCGGCACAATGAGCAGTTCTTC
TRBD1	TRBV29-1	TRBJ1-2	many	CSVEGGYGTGGVNGYTF	TGCAGCGTTGAAGGGGGATATGGGACAGGGGGCGTTAATGGCTACACCTTC
TRBD2	TRBV13	TRBJ2-5	-	CASSFRTSGGAQQYF	TGTGCCAGCAGCTTCCGGACTAGCGGGGGGGCTCAGCAGTACTTC
TRBD2	TRBV7-9	TRBJ2-1	-	CASSSRDYQSSYNEQFF	TGTGCCAGCAGCTCCCGGGACTACCAGAGCTCCTACAATGAGCAGTTCTTC
-	TRBV20-1	TRBJ1-5	-	CSAPRTGGNQPQHF	TGCAGTGCTCCTCGGACCGGTGGGAATCAGCCCCAGCATTTT
-	TRBV7-2	TRBJ1-2	-	CASSSGGQWTDNYGYTF	TGTGCCAGCAGCTCTGGGGGTCAGTGGACGGATAACTATGGCTACACCTTC
-	TRBV28	TRBJ2-7	few	CASSQRTGIRVEYF	TGTGCCAGCAGTCAACGGACGGGGATCAGAGTGGAGTACTTC
TRBD1	TRBV5-1	TRBJ2-5	-	CASSRGGTGVGETQYF	TGCGCCAGCAGTCGAGGGGGGACAGGGGTTGGAGAGACCCAGTACTTC
-	TRBV7-2	TRBJ1-5	few	CASSPGRGSQPQHF	TGTGCCAGCAGCCCGGGCCGGGGCAGCCAGCCCCAGCATTTT